What follows is one T cell receptor (beta chain) and its context. Antigen unknown. V was trimmed by 0 bases and J by 0 bases, leaving 6 bases between them. The CDR3 is made up of 15 amino acids. CDR1 and CDR2 (germline): LNHDA, SQIVND (reference sequence). The record originates from a study of T cell responses to AZD1222 COVID-19 vaccine. Regarding the study as a whole: The sample set comprised mostly white British donors with more females, and clonal diversity was possibly underestimated. Recipients of two AZD1222 doses showed rising Spike-specific TCR breadth and depth. The repertoires were collected only after the peak T cell response.

Sequenced by immunoSEQ multiplex PCR; TCRdb stores in-frame clones only, minus some. This table has 100,000 to 120,000 clones, 88% appearing once. This TCR was sampled from an adult who received the AZD1222 COVID-19 vaccine. The chain uses TRBV19 and TRBJ2-1, with D unclear. The sample consisted of peripheral blood, taken 28 days after the second AZD1222 dose. CDR3 DNA sequence: TGTGCCAGTAGTATAGAAGTGAGCTCCTACAATGAGCAGTTCTTC. Encoded protein: CASSIEVSSYNEQFF.